Presented here are 8 T cell receptor beta chains from one specimen sequenced in a study of cytotoxic CD8 clonotypes in ibrutinib-treated CLL. Profiling relied on immunoSEQ multiplex PCR, and the TCRdb table lists in-frame clones only, not all of them. The profile covers 110,000 to 150,000 clones, with 60% to 80% appearing a single time and around 30% taken by the ten largest. The material sequenced was PBMCs, taken after 12 months of ibrutinib treatment. Receptors were obtained from a human donor with chronic lymphocytic leukemia.

Of note for this clone: At one end, the junction sequence differs from germline, possibly due to a read error. The chain couples TRBV18 to TRBJ1-5, with 9 positions matching TRBD1. CDR1 and CDR2 from the germline V gene are KGHSH and LQKENI. This CDR3 has 15 residues. Here the CDR3 DNA reads TGTGCCAGCTCCCCACCGGGACAGGGTCATCAGCCCCAGCATTTT. Encoded protein: CASSPPGQGHQPQHF.

The V and J genes are TRBV7-6 and TRBJ1-1; D is perhaps TRBD1 (5 bases). The CDR3 length is 13 residues. V dropped 5 bases and J dropped 3 bases, with 10 bases sitting between them. Germline V CDR1 and CDR2: SGHVS, FNYEAQ. CDR3 region: CASSPQGDTEAFF. The CDR3 region has the DNA TGTGCCAGCAGCCCTCAGGGAGACACTGAAGCTTTCTTT.

The chain uses TRBV19 and TRBJ1-2; D is undetermined. Germline CDR1 reads LNHDA; CDR2 reads SQIVND (reference sequence). The CDR3 consists of 14 residues. The V and J ends lost 5 bases and 0 bases respectively, with 10 bases between them. In nucleotides, the CDR3 is TGTGCCAGTAGTTTTGCGGGGTCTAACTATGGCTACACCTTC. Its protein product is CASSFAGSNYGYTF.

This chain uses TRBV11-2 with TRBJ1-3; D unclear. In germline, CDR1 is SGHAT, CDR2 FQNNGV. V dropped 5 bases and J dropped 0 bases, with 8 bases sitting between them. The length of the CDR3 is 14 residues. The CDR3 bases are TGTGCCAGCAGCCGCTATGGCTCTGGAAACACCATATATTTT. Translating gives CASSRYGSGNTIYF.

Only one count was recorded for this clone. The chain uses TRBV5-1 and TRBJ1-2; maybe TRBD1 (5 bases). Germline CDR1 SGHRS, CDR2 YFSETQ. The CDR3 is 14 residues long. Trimming took off 1 base at V and 4 bases at J, with 11 bases between the two ends. The CDR3 here is CASSLSLGTYGYTF. Here the CDR3 DNA reads TGCGCCAGCAGCTTGTCGCTGGGGACCTATGGCTACACCTTC.

The CDR3 spells CASSPGGQGARGYTF. For the CDR3, the DNA is TGTGCCAGCAGTCCTGGGGGACAGGGGGCTCGGGGCTACACCTTC. This chain connects TRBV28 to TRBJ1-2; 12 bases align to TRBD1. This CDR3 comprises 15 residues. Unmatched junction bases numbered 9, after V lost 5 bases and J lost 8 bases. CDR1 is MDHEN and CDR2 is SYDVKM in the germline V gene.

The chain is built from TRBV18 and TRBJ2-3, with D maybe TRBD2 (5 bases). Germline V gene lookup returns CDR1 KGHSH and CDR2 LQKENI. Between the trimmed V and J ends, which lost 0 bases and 4 bases, there was a span of 5 bases. CDR3 length: 13 residues. The CDR3 region has the DNA TGTGCCAGCTCACCACCGGGAGCAGATACGCAGTATTTT. Translation gives CASSPPGADTQYF.

This clone has only one observation. The CDR3 sequence is CAWSVWGGNTIYF. CDR3 DNA sequence: TGTGCCTGGAGTGTCTGGGGTGGAAACACCATATATTTT. The chain is built from TRBV30 and TRBJ1-3, with D unclear. Germline CDR1 is GTSNPN and CDR2 is SVGIG (reference sequence). This CDR3 has 13 residues. V lost 0 bases to trimming and J lost 3 bases, with 6 bases between them. Full variable domain (missing parts from reference TRBV30 and TRBJ1-3): SQTIHQWPATLVQPVGSPLSLECTVEGTSNPNLYWYRQAAGRGLQLLFYSVGIGQISSEVPQNLSASRPQDRQFILSSKKLLLSDSGFYLCAWSVWGGNTIYFGEGSWLTVV.